The 8 T cell receptor beta chains below all came from one sample that was sequenced in a study of cytomegalovirus exposure and HLA in healthy donors. The PCR contained 60 Vbeta and 13 Jbeta primers. The method was immunoSEQ multiplex PCR; TCRdb's version includes in-frame clones alone and lacks a portion of them. The data show more than 85,000 clones, approximately 81% seen once. The sample consisted of PBMCs. These TCRs come from a man aged 30 to 39 in good health and CMV-seronegative.

The J gene is TRBJ2-4, the V gene TRBV28; TRBD2 matches 15 bases. The V and J ends lost 7 bases and 2 bases, in that order; junction bases with no gene match: 21. The CDR3 covers 22 residues. CDR1 and CDR2 (germline): MDHEN, SYDVKM. The chain's CDR3 is CASKPIRTSGRAWVLTKNIQYF. Written as DNA, the CDR3 is TGTGCCAGCAAGCCGATCCGGACTAGCGGGAGGGCCTGGGTCTTAACCAAAAACATTCAGTACTTC.

V usage is TRBV4-3 and J usage is TRBJ2-1, with TRBD2 matching over 9 bases. In germline, CDR1 is LGHNA, CDR2 YSLEER. This CDR3 region has 16 residues. Trimming removed 4 bases from V and 8 bases from J; junction bases left unmatched: 12. The CDR3 here is CASSPRGRGGFYEQFF. DNA for the CDR3: TGCGCCAGCAGCCCGAGGGGGCGGGGGGGTTTCTATGAGCAGTTCTTC.

This clone was seen only a few times. This sequence joins TRBV4-3 and TRBJ1-2; D unresolved. The ends were cut back, 1 base at V and 0 bases at J, with 12 bases in the middle. Germline loops: CDR1 LGHNA, CDR2 YSLEER. This CDR3 has 16 residues. Here the CDR3 DNA reads TGCGCCAGCAGCCAAGTGTTTCGGGAAACTAACTATGGCTACACCTTC. This encodes CASSQVFRETNYGYTF.

The genes are TRBV2 and TRBJ2-3, with D possibly being TRBD1 (6 bases). V gave up 10 bases and J gave up 2 bases, with 16 bases separating them. The length of the CDR3 is 14 residues. Germline CDR1 reads SNHLY; CDR2 reads FYNNEI. The CDR3 DNA reads as TGTGCCACCGATTGGCAGGGGATCACAGATACGCAGTATTTT. It encodes CATDWQGITDTQYF.

J is TRBJ2-7 and V is TRBV4-3, with 11 bases matching TRBD2. V gave up 2 bases and J gave up 6 bases; unmatched junction bases: 9. Germline V gene lookup returns CDR1 LGHNA and CDR2 YSLEER. The CDR3 consists of 16 residues. In DNA form, the CDR3 reads TGCGCCAGCAGCCAAACCACTAGCGGGAGCGGTGTCGAGCAGTACTTC. Its protein product is CASSQTTSGSGVEQYF.

V and J are TRBV7-9 and TRBJ2-7; the match to TRBD1 covers 10 bases. Trimming at V came to 0 bases and at J to 2 bases, leaving 4 bases not matched to a gene. The germline V gene encodes CDR1 SEHNR and CDR2 FQNEAQ (reference sequence). CDR3 length: 16 residues. The CDR3 bases are TGTGCCAGCAGCTTAGCGGAGGACAGGGGGGCCTACGAGCAGTACTTC. It codes for CASSLAEDRGAYEQYF.

This chain links TRBV5-8 with TRBJ1-6; 7 bases are a match to TRBD1. The CDR3 is made up of 16 amino acids. Germline V gene lookup returns CDR1 SGHTS and CDR2 YDEGEE. V shed 2 bases and J 7 bases; nucleotides not matched to a gene: 9. The CDR3 DNA follows: TGTGCCAGCAGCTTTAGATTAAGGGGGCCGAATTCACCCCTCCACTTT. Translated, it gives CASSFRLRGPNSPLHF.

The sample holds one count of this clone. This chain links TRBV5-6 with TRBJ1-2; D perhaps matches TRBD1 (5 bases). Germline lookup yields CDR1 SGHDT and CDR2 YYEEEE. CDR3 length: 13 residues. V lost 0 bases and J lost 6, with 9 bases in between. The CDR3 DNA sequence: TGTGCCAGCAGCTTGGTTGCAGGGAATGGCTACACCTTC. Protein sequence: CASSLVAGNGYTF.